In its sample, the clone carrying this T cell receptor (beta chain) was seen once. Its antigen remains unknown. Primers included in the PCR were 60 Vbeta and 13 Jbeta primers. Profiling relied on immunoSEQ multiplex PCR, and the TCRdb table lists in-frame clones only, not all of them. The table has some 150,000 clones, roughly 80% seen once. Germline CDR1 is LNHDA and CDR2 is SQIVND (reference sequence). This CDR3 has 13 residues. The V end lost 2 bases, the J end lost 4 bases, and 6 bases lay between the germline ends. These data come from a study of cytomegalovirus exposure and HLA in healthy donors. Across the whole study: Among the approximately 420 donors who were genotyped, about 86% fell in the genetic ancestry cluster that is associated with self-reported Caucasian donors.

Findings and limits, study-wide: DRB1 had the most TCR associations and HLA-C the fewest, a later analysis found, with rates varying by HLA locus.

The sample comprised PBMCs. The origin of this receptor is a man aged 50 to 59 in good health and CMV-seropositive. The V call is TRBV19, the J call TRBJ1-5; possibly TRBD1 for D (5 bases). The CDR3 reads CASSITGNQPQHF. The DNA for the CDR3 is TGTGCCAGTAGTATAACAGGAAATCAGCCCCAGCATTTT. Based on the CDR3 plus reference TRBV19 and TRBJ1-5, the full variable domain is DGGITQSPKYLFRKEGQNVTLSCEQNLNHDAMYWYRQDPGQGLRLIYYSQIVNDFQKGDIAEGYSVSREKKESFPLTVTSAQKNPTAFYLCASSITGNQPQHFGDGTRLSIL.